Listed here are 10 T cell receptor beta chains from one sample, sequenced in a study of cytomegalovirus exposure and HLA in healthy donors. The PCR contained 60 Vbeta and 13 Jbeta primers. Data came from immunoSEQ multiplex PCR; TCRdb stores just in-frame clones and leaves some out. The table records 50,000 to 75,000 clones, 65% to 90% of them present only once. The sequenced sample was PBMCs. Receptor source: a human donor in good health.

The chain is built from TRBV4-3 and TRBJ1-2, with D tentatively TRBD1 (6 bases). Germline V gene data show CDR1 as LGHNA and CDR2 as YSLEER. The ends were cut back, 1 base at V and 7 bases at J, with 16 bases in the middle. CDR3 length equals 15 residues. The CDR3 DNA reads TGCGCCAGCAGCCAAGGGAGGACAGAGCTAGGTGGCTACACCTTC. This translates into CASSQGRTELGGYTF.

The CDR3 DNA is TGTGCCAGCAGTGAGGGGACAGGGGGTGACTATGGCTACACCTTC. Residues: CASSEGTGGDYGYTF. The J gene is TRBJ1-2, the V gene TRBV2; TRBD1 agrees at 11 bases. Losses at the gene ends were 3 bases for V and 3 bases for J; bases not matched to a gene: 3. Germline CDR1 reads SNHLY; CDR2 reads FYNNEI. This CDR3 is 15 amino acids long.

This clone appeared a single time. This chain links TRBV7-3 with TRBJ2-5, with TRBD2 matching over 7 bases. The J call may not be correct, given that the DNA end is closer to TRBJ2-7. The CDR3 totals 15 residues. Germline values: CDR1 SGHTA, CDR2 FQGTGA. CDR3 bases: TGTGCCAGCAGCTCCTCCGGGACTACGGGGTACGAGCAGTACTTC. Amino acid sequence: CASSSSGTTGYEQYF.

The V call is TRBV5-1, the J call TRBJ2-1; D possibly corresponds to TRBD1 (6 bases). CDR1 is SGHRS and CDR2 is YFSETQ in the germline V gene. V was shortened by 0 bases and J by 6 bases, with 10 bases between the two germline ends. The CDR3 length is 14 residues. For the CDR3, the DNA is TGCGCCAGCAGCTTGGGTCCAGGGGCCAATGAGCAGTTCTTC. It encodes CASSLGPGANEQFF.

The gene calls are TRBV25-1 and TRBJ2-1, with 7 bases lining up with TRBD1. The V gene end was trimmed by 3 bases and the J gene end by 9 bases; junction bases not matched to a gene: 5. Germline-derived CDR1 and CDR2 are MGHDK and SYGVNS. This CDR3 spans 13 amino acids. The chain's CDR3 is CASSERTGAEQFF. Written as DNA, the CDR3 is TGTGCCAGCAGTGAGAGAACAGGGGCTGAGCAGTTCTTC.

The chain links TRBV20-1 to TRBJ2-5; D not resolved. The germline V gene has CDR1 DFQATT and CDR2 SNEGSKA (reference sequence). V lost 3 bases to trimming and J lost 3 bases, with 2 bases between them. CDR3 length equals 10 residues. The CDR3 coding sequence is TGCAGTGCTAGTAAAGAGACCCAGTACTTC. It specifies CSASKETQYF.

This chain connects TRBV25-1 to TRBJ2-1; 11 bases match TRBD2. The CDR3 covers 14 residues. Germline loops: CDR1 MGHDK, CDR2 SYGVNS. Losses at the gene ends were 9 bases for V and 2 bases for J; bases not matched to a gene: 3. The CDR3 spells CASSSGRAYNEQFF. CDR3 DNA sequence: TGTGCCAGTAGTAGCGGGAGGGCCTACAATGAGCAGTTCTTC.

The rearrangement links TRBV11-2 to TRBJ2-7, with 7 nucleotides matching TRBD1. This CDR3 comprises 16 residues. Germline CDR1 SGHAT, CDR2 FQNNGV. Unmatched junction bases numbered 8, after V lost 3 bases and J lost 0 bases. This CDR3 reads CASSFVARDSSYEQYF. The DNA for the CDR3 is TGTGCCAGCAGCTTTGTAGCCCGGGACAGCTCCTACGAGCAGTACTTC.

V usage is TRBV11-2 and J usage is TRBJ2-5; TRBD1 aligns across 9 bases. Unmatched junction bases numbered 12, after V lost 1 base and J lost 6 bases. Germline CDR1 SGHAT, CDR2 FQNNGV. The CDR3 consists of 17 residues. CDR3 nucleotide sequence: TGTGCCAGCAGCTTAGGGGACAACAGGGGGCGCGGGAAGACCCAGTACTTC. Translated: CASSLGDNRGRGKTQYF.

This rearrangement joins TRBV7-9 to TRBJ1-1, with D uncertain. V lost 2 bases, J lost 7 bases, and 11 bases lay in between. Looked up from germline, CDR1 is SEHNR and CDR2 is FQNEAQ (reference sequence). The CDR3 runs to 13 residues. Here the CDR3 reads CASSLNSGNEAFF. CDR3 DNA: TGTGCCAGCAGCTTAAACAGCGGGAATGAAGCTTTCTTT.